Below, one T cell receptor (beta chain) is given with its context. Its antigen is unknown. The data were obtained in a study of cytomegalovirus exposure and HLA in healthy donors. The germline V and J ends were trimmed by 2 bases and 1 base, with 14 bases remaining between them. Germline V lookup: CDR1 SNHLY, CDR2 FYNNEI. The CDR3 covers 16 residues. Overall study findings and caveats: In a later analysis, V- and J-gene trimming of beta chains associated with a DCLRE1C missense variant, replicated independently. Reportedly, diagnosis of cytomegalovirus status by the classifier showed high specificity and sensitivity. When the data were analyzed later, several of the most significant clusters appeared to be linked to common viral pathogens.

With 60 Vbeta and 13 Jbeta primers, the PCR was carried out. The protocol was immunoSEQ multiplex PCR, while the TCRdb copy is restricted to in-frame clones and leaves out a portion. The table for this sample gives 140,000 or so clones. V is TRBV2 and J is TRBJ1-1, with D possibly matching TRBD1 (6 bases). The source of this sequence is a male donor in good health and CMV-seronegative. Sequencing was carried out using PBMCs. The CDR3 DNA reads as TGTGCCAGCAGTGAAATTGGGGGCGCGACGAACACTGAAGCTTTCTTT. This sequence encodes CASSEIGGATNTEAFF.